Listed below are T cell receptor beta chains from one sample, sequenced in a study of type 1 regulatory T cells. Which antigens these TCRs recognize remains unknown. TCRdb analysed the reads with MiXCR anew, one entry per CDR3 protein. The sample contains 60,000 to 80,000 distinct CDR3 sequences, around 60% of which appear only once. The sample comprised cultured T cells, either the whole culture or a sorted T cell fraction (not recorded which). Receptors were obtained from a human donor in good health. Both conserved end residues are part of each CDR3. The D gene is left open where the match is weak. Only part of the rows carry a size: once, few, many, or a class if the clone is expanded.

>.|TRBV20-1|TRBJ2-1|.
TGCAGTGCTGGTGGACTGTCCTCGGGGGTTGAGCAGTTCTTC
CSAGGLSSGVEQFF
>large|TRBV12-3/TRBV12-4|TRBJ1-1|.
TGTGCCAGCAGAATAGCCGGGCCGAACACTGAAGCTTTCTTT
CASRIAGPNTEAFF
>.|TRBV5-1|TRBJ1-2|.
TGCGCCAGCAGCTTGGGAACAGGGCCCCCTCTATTCTATGGCTACACCTTC
CASSLGTGPPLFYGYTF
>.|TRBV6-2/TRBV6-3|TRBJ2-1|TRBD2
TGTGCCAGCAATCCCAGAGTGGGCGGGAGTAATGGTGAGCAGTTCTTC
CASNPRVGGSNGEQFF
>.|TRBV5-4|TRBJ2-4|TRBD1
TGTGCCAGCAGCTTGGGGACAGGGAAGTCGAAAAACATTCAGTACTTC
CASSLGTGKSKNIQYF
>.|TRBV2|TRBJ1-5|TRBD1
TGTGCCAGCCGAGCGGACAGGGGAGCCAATCAGCCCCAGCATTTT
CASRADRGANQPQHF
>.|TRBV20-1|TRBJ2-3|TRBD2
TGCAGTGCTCTTACTAGCGGGAACACAGATACGCAGTATTTT
CSALTSGNTDTQYF
>.|TRBV27|TRBJ2-1|.
TGTGCCAGCAGTCCCCAGATATTCTCCTACAATGAGCAGTTCTTC
CASSPQIFSYNEQFF
>.|TRBV7-6|TRBJ1-5|.
TGTGCCAGCAGCTTAGGGTCTTTAAGCAATCAGCCCCAGCATTTT
CASSLGSLSNQPQHF
>.|TRBV6-2/TRBV6-3|TRBJ1-2|.
TGTGCCACCCATGGACAGAGCACGGGCTACACCTTC
CATHGQSTGYTF
>.|TRBV19|TRBJ2-5|TRBD2
TGTGCCAGTAGTGGGCGGGGTCTAGCGGGAGTTTCTGAGACCCAGTACTTC
CASSGRGLAGVSETQYF
>few|TRBV12-3/TRBV12-4|TRBJ2-4|.
TGTGCCAGCCTTACGGGGCAGGGTGGAAACATTCAGTACTTC
CASLTGQGGNIQYF
>.|TRBV7-2|TRBJ2-2|.
TGTGCCAGCAGTCGACCGGGGCCCCAGGGCACCGGGGAGCTGTTTTTT
CASSRPGPQGTGELFF
>.|TRBV7-3|TRBJ2-3|TRBD2
TGTGCCAGCAGCTTAAAAACTAGCGGGAGGAGAGATACGCAGTATTTT
CASSLKTSGRRDTQYF
>.|TRBV7-2|TRBJ2-7|.
TGTGCCAGCAGCCAGAGTCGGAACTCAGCCTACGAGCAGTACTTC
CASSQSRNSAYEQYF
>.|TRBV5-1|TRBJ1-4|TRBD1
TGCGCCAGCAGCTTGGGACCGGGACAGGGGAATGAAAAACTGTTTTTT
CASSLGPGQGNEKLFF
>few|TRBV6-2/TRBV6-3|TRBJ1-5|.
TGTGCCAGCAGGACAGATAGCAATCAGCCCCAGCATTTT
CASRTDSNQPQHF
>.|TRBV29-1|TRBJ2-2|.
TGCAGCGTTGAAGGGGAAACCGGGGAGCTGTTTTTT
CSVEGETGELFF
>.|TRBV20-1|TRBJ2-1|.
TGCAGTGCCCCAAAACAGGGCGTCGAACAGGAGCAGTTCTTC
CSAPKQGVEQEQFF
>.|TRBV10-3|TRBJ1-1|.
TGTGCCATCACCCATGCTTGGGGAGTTGCTGAAGCTTTCTTT
CAITHAWGVAEAFF
>many|TRBV20-1|TRBJ2-7|.
TGCAGTGCAAACGACTGGCAAGCCCCCTACGAGCAGTACTTC
CSANDWQAPYEQYF
>.|TRBV7-9|TRBJ2-1|.
TGTGCCAGCAGCTCGGGACTCTCGGGTGAGCAGTTCTTC
CASSSGLSGEQFF
>.|TRBV29-1|TRBJ1-2|TRBD1
TGCAGCGTTGACGCTGACAGGGCAGGCTATGGCTACACCTTC
CSVDADRAGYGYTF